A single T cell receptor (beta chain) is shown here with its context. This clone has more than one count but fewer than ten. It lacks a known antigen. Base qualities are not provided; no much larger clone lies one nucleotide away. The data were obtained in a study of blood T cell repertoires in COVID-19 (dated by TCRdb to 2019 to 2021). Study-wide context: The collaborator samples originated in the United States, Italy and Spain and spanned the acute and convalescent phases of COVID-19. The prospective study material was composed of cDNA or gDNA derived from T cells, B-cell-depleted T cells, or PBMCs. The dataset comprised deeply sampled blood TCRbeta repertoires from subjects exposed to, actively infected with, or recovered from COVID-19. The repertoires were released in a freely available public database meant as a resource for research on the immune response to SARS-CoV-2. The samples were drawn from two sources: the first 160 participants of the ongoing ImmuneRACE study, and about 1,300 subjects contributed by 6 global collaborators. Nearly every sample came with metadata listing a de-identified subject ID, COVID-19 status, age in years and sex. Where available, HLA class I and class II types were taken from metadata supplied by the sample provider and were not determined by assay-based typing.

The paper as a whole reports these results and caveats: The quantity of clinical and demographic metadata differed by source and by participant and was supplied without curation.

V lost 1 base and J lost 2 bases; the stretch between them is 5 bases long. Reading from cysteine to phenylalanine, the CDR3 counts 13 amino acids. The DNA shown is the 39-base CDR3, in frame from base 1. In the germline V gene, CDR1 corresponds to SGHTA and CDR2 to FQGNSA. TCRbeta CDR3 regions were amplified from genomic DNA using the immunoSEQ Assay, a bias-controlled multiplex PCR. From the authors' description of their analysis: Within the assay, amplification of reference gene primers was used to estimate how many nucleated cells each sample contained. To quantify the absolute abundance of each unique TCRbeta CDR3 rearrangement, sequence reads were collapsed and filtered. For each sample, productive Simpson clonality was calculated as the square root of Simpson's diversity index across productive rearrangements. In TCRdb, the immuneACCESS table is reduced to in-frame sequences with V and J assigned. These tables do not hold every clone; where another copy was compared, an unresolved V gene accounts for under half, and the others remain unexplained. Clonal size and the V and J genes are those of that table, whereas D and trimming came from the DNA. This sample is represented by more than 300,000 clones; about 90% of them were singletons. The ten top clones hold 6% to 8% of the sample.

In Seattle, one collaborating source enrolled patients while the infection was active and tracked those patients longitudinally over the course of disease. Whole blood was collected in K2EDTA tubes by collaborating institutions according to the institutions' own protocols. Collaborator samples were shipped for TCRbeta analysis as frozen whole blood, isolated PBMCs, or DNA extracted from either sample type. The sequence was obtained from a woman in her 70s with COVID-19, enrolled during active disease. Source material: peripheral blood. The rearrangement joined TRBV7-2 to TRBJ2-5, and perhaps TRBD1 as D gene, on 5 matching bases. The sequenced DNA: TGTGCCAGCAGCTTAGACAGGCAAGAGACCCAGTACTTC. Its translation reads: CASSLDRQETQYF.